One and the same sample provided the 2 T cell receptor beta chains below, sequenced in a study of monozygotic twins with inflammatory bowel disease. TCRdb reworked the 5' RACE reads into one entry per CDR3 protein, no DNA. This repertoire includes nearly 450,000 distinct CDR3 sequences. Sequenced input: blood. The source is a human donor with ulcerative colitis or Crohn's disease, or a healthy co-twin of an affected twin (not recorded which).

The genes are TRBV29-1 and TRBJ2-1. Germline CDR1 SQVTM, CDR2 ANQGSEA. The CDR3 spans 12 residues. CDR3 sequence: CSVERLRNEQFF.

J is TRBJ1-4 and V is TRBV20-1; the D gene TCRdb calls, TRBD1, cannot be checked with no DNA. CDR1 and CDR2 (germline): DFQATT, SNEGSKA (reference sequence). The CDR3 extends over 16 amino acids. This CDR3 reads CSASPTPWTGAEKLFF.